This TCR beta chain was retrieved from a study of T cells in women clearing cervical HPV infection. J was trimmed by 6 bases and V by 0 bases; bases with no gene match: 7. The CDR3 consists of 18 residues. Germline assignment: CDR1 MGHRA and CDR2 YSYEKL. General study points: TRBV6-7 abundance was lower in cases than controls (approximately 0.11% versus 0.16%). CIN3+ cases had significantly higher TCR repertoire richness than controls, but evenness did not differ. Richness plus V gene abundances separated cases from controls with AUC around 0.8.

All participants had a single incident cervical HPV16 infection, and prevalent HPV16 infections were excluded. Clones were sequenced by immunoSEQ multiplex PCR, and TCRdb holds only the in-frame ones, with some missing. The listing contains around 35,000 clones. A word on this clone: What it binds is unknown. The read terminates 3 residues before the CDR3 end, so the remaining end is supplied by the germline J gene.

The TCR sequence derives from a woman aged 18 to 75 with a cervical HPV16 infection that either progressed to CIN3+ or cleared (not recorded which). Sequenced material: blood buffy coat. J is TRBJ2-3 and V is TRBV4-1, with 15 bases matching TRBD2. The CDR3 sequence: CASSQDLWTSGGEDTQYF. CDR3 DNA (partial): TGCGCCAGCAGCCAAGATCTGTGGACTAGCGGGGGGGAGGATACG.